This T cell receptor (beta chain) was sequenced for a study of Graves' ophthalmopathy and Graves' hyperthyroidism. RNA transcripts were the template, and TCR beta CDR3 regions were amplified from them. Investigators did first-round RT-PCR with HTBI primers, then second-round multiplex PCR. In TCRdb, the multiplex PCR reads were re-called with MiXCR into one record per CDR3 protein. The data show roughly 410,000 distinct CDR3 sequences, 15% seen once. The receptor's source is a woman between 18 and 29 years old with stable Graves' hyperthyroidism. The sample was peripheral blood.

CDR3 amino acids: CASSTYHRGQETQYF. The CDR3 coding sequence is TGTGCCAGCAGCACCTACCACAGGGGGCAAGAGACCCAGTACTTC. The chain uses TRBV5-4 and TRBJ2-5; 8 positions agree with TRBD1. This CDR3 region has 15 residues. Losses at the gene ends were 4 bases for V and 2 bases for J; bases not matched to a gene: 7. Germline V CDR1 and CDR2: SGHNT, YYREEE (reference sequence).